Shown below are 17 T cell receptor beta chains from a single sample sequenced in a study of CD8+ T cells in alopecia areata. Treatment denoted: oral pan-JAK inhibitor, 5-10 mg twice daily. Extracted RNA was reverse transcribed into cDNA, the sequencing template. Sequencing used immunoSEQ multiplex PCR; TCRdb keeps in-frame clones, though not all of them. The top ten clones hold about a tenth of a sample with some 180,000 clones, approximately 51% of them seen once. The material was CD8+ T cells sorted from blood, obtained at approximately week 52, from a patient treated with tofacitinib. These receptors all come from a human donor with alopecia areata.

This clone ranks as medium-sized. The V and J genes are TRBV23-1 and TRBJ2-3; 7 nucleotides agree with TRBD2. TRBV23-1 is classed as an ORF, of uncertain function. The CDR3 length is 15 residues. With 4 bases clipped from V and 2 bases from J, the junction kept 6 bases outside the gene matches. CDR3 bases: TGCGCCAGCAGTCCCCTAGCGGATCCCACAGATACGCAGTATTTT. It encodes CASSPLADPTDTQYF.

The rearrangement links TRBV11-2 to TRBJ2-1; 7 bases agree with TRBD1. J gave up 3 bases and V 4 bases, and 6 bases lay outside the gene matches. This CDR3 has 15 amino acids. CDR1 is SGHAT, CDR2 FQNNGV, per germline. For the CDR3, the DNA is TGTGCCAGCAGCTGGCTGACAGGGAGCTACAATGAGCAGTTCTTC. Translated: CASSWLTGSYNEQFF.

The J gene is TRBJ2-7, the V gene TRBV5-1; no firm D call. V dropped 2 bases and J dropped 1 base, with 13 bases sitting between them. This CDR3 comprises 15 residues. The germline V gene encodes CDR1 SGHRS and CDR2 YFSETQ. The CDR3, as DNA: TGCGCCAGCAGCTTAACCTATTTCAGATCCTACGAGCAGTACTTC. Protein sequence: CASSLTYFRSYEQYF.

The rearrangement links TRBV11-2 to TRBJ2-2, with 9 bases matching TRBD2. V lost 5 bases, J lost 3 bases, and 4 bases stayed unmatched. The CDR3 extends over 15 amino acids. Germline V CDR1 and CDR2: SGHAT, FQNNGV. The CDR3 nucleotides read TGTGCCAGCAGCAAAGCGGGGGGCCACACCGGGGAGCTGTTTTTT. Amino acids: CASSKAGGHTGELFF.

This clone has more than one count but fewer than ten. Other DNA sequences in this specimen translate into the identical CDR3. The rearrangement links TRBV9 to TRBJ2-7; D is uncertain. Looked up from germline, CDR1 is SGDLS and CDR2 is YYNGEE. The ends were cut back, 0 bases at V and 0 bases at J, with 4 bases in the middle. There are 13 residues in the CDR3. The CDR3 DNA is TGTGCCAGCAGCGTAGGCGCCTCCTACGAGCAGTACTTC. This gives the protein CASSVGASYEQYF.

This chain joins TRBV2 and TRBJ2-3, with 16 bases aligning to TRBD2. The CDR3 spans 16 residues. The ends lost 8 bases at V and 8 bases at J; junction bases unmatched: 10. CDR1 SNHLY and CDR2 FYNNEI come from the germline V gene. The CDR3 region is CASHEGLAGGQGTQYF. The CDR3 DNA sequence: TGTGCCAGCCATGAGGGACTAGCGGGGGGGCAAGGTACGCAGTATTTT.

The rearrangement uses TRBV30 and TRBJ1-1; weak D call: TRBD1 (5 bases). The V end was cut by 4 bases, the J end by 3 bases, with 21 bases between. CDR1 and CDR2 from the germline V gene are GTSNPN and SVGIG (reference sequence). This CDR3 spans 16 amino acids. CDR3 sequence: CAWTPREWRGDTEAFF. CDR3 coding DNA: TGTGCCTGGACCCCCCGGGAATGGAGGGGAGACACTGAAGCTTTCTTT.

This clone was seen only a few times. The chain uses TRBV13 and TRBJ2-2; D possibly uses TRBD1 or TRBD2 (5 bases each). V was clipped by 5 bases and J by 6 bases, with 13 bases between them. The CDR3 sequence is 14 residues long. CDR1 and CDR2 from the germline V gene are PRHDT and FYEKMQ (reference sequence). CDR3 residues: CASSLWGSSGELFF. In DNA, the CDR3 is TGTGCCAGCAGCCTGTGGGGGTCTTCCGGGGAGCTGTTTTTT.

This clone was seen only a few times. The V call is TRBV4-1, the J call TRBJ2-1, with 7 bases lining up with TRBD2. The V gene's germline CDR1 is MGHRA and CDR2 YSYEKL. V gave up 4 bases and J gave up 1 base; unmatched junction bases: 7. The CDR3 runs 16 residues. The CDR3 DNA sequence: TGCGCCAGCAGCCTTAGCAGCGGGGAGTCCTACAATGAGCAGTTCTTC. Translation gives CASSLSSGESYNEQFF.

This clone is medium-sized in the sample. The chain couples TRBV6-4 to TRBJ2-1; 15 nucleotides agree with TRBD2. CDR3 size: 15 residues. V gave up 2 bases and J gave up 7 bases; unmatched junction bases: 0. The germline V gene encodes CDR1 MRHNA and CDR2 SNTAGT. The CDR3 is CASSDGTSGGNEQFF. For the CDR3, the DNA is TGTGCCAGCAGTGACGGGACTAGCGGGGGGAATGAGCAGTTCTTC.

This chain uses TRBV29-1 with TRBJ2-7; 7 nucleotides agree with TRBD1. Looked up from germline, CDR1 is SQVTM and CDR2 is ANQGSEA. Losses at the gene ends were 4 bases for V and 2 bases for J; bases not matched to a gene: 2. CDR3 length: 12 residues. The CDR3 coding sequence is TGCAGCGTTGTACAGGGGACCTACGAGCAGTACTTC. Its protein product is CSVVQGTYEQYF.

The gene calls are TRBV4-1 and TRBJ2-3, with 10 bases that match TRBD2. Per germline, CDR1 MGHRA and CDR2 YSYEKL. V shed 4 bases, J shed 4 bases, and the junction held 2 bases outside the gene matches. The CDR3 has 14 residues. CDR3 DNA: TGCGCCAGCAGCCCTGGACTAGCGGCAGATACGCAGTATTTT. Residues: CASSPGLAADTQYF.

J is TRBJ1-2 and V is TRBV5-1, with 7 positions matching TRBD1. The CDR3 contains 15 residues. Trimming at V came to 4 bases and at J to 4 bases, leaving 10 bases not matched to a gene. Germline assignment: CDR1 SGHRS and CDR2 YFSETQ. The CDR3 here is CASSVDRMTPYGYTF. In DNA, the CDR3 is TGCGCCAGCAGCGTGGACAGGATGACTCCCTATGGCTACACCTTC.

The V gene is TRBV7-3, the J gene TRBJ2-1; D perhaps matches TRBD1 (6 bases). The CDR3 loop spans 15 amino acids. Trimming took off 1 base at V and 8 bases at J, with 15 bases between the two ends. Looked up from germline, CDR1 is SGHTA and CDR2 is FQGTGA. This CDR3 is CASSLIRGALHEQFF. The DNA for the CDR3 is TGTGCCAGCAGCTTAATCAGGGGCGCCCTCCATGAGCAGTTCTTC.

The rearrangement uses TRBV10-3 and TRBJ1-2, with TRBD1 matching over 10 bases. CDR3 length: 14 residues. V was pared by 6 bases and J by 2 bases, with 3 bases of the junction left unmatched. Germline lookup yields CDR1 ENHRY and CDR2 SYGVKD. The CDR3 DNA sequence: TGTGCCATCAGCCCGGGACAGGGGAACTATGGCTACACCTTC. Translated: CAISPGQGNYGYTF.

This chain links TRBV5-4 with TRBJ2-7; D is perhaps TRBD2 (5 bases). The germline V and J ends were trimmed by 0 bases and 2 bases, with 15 bases remaining between them. This CDR3 contains 16 residues. CDR1 and CDR2 from the germline V gene are SGHNT and YYREEE (reference sequence). CDR3 DNA: TGTGCCAGCAGCTTGGGCTCAGGACTCCGAACCTACGAGCAGTACTTC. This translates into CASSLGSGLRTYEQYF.

The V call is TRBV9, the J call TRBJ1-1, with D unclear. The germline V gene encodes CDR1 SGDLS and CDR2 YYNGEE. Trimming removed 4 bases from V and 7 bases from J, with 17 bases in between. This CDR3 is built from 14 residues. The CDR3 nucleotides are TGTGCCAGCAGCCCCCAAGGGCAGGTCCTTGAAGCTTTCTTT. This sequence encodes CASSPQGQVLEAFF.